The 14 T cell receptor beta chains given below trace back to one sample, sequenced in a study of blood T cell repertoires in COVID-19. The table came from immunoSEQ multiplex PCR; TCRdb's copy has only in-frame clones and leaves some out. The sample has roughly 65,000 clones, roughly 92% seen once. The material sequenced was peripheral blood. The source is a man aged 65 to 85 with active COVID-19.

Only one count was recorded for this clone. This chain connects TRBV2 to TRBJ1-5; 7 positions agree with TRBD1. The germline V gene has CDR1 SNHLY and CDR2 FYNNEI. The J segment lost 7 bases and the V segment lost 0 bases, leaving 3 bases of the junction unmatched. The CDR3 is 14 residues long. The CDR3: CASSEADRSQPQHF. The CDR3 DNA follows: TGTGCCAGCAGTGAAGCGGACAGGTCCCAGCCCCAGCATTTT.

The V and J genes are TRBV5-5 and TRBJ1-1; 7 nucleotides match TRBD1. The CDR3 has 14 amino acids. The V segment lost 5 bases and the J segment 7 bases; nucleotides outside the gene matches: 11. Germline V lookup: CDR1 SGHKS, CDR2 YYEKEE (reference sequence). The CDR3 loop is CASSLDRALGEAFF. DNA of the CDR3: TGTGCCAGCAGTTTAGACAGGGCGTTGGGTGAAGCTTTCTTT.

The chain combines TRBV5-6 with TRBJ2-7, with TRBD1 matching over 9 bases. After removal of 4 bases from V and 6 bases from J, the junction contained 14 bases not matched to a gene. Germline V gives CDR1 SGHDT, CDR2 YYEEEE. The CDR3 totals 16 residues. The CDR3 region has the DNA TGTGCCAGCAGCGGGTGGGTCGGGACAGGGTCGTTCGAGCAGTACTTC. Translation: CASSGWVGTGSFEQYF.

The rearrangement uses TRBV27 and TRBJ2-3, with D possibly being TRBD2 (6 bases). Germline CDR1 is MNHEY and CDR2 is SMNVEV (reference sequence). Between the trimmed V and J ends, which lost 1 base and 7 bases, there was a span of 15 bases. The length of the CDR3 is 15 residues. CDR3 region: CASSLYRDGGNTQYF. The CDR3 DNA reads as TGTGCCAGCAGTTTATACCGGGACGGGGGAAATACGCAGTATTTT.

This clone has more than one count but fewer than ten. This chain uses TRBV2 with TRBJ2-7; perhaps TRBD1 as D (6 bases). Trimming removed 2 bases at V and 6 bases at J, with 8 bases between. The CDR3 runs to 12 residues. CDR1 and CDR2 from the germline V gene are SNHLY and FYNNEI. The CDR3 region has the DNA TGTGCCAGCAGTGAACAGGGGCGCGAGCAGTACTTC. Its translation: CASSEQGREQYF.

J is TRBJ2-1 and V is TRBV6-5, with 8 bases identical to TRBD1. CDR3 length: 14 residues. V was clipped by 7 bases and J by 0 bases; unmatched bases: 2. CDR1 MNHEY and CDR2 SVGAGI come from the germline V gene. As DNA, the CDR3 is TGTGCCAGCAATACAGGGGGCTCCTACAATGAGCAGTTCTTC. It specifies CASNTGGSYNEQFF.

The chain couples TRBV4-3 to TRBJ1-1, with no clear D. V dropped 2 bases and J dropped 0 bases, with 4 bases sitting between them. The CDR3 runs to 13 residues. The germline gives CDR1 LGHNA, CDR2 YSLEER. The CDR3 DNA sequence: TGCGCCAGCAGCCAATCTGTGAACACTGAAGCTTTCTTT. Translated: CASSQSVNTEAFF.

The rearrangement joins TRBV7-9 to TRBJ2-1; no firm D call. Trimming took off 2 bases at V and 10 bases at J, with 12 bases between the two ends. This CDR3 region has 13 residues. Per the germline V gene, CDR1 is SEHNR and CDR2 is FQNEAQ (reference sequence). CDR3 bases: TGTGCCAGCAGCTTAAACGGTTCCCCCGAGCAGTTCTTC. It encodes CASSLNGSPEQFF. Combining the CDR3 with reference TRBV7-9 and TRBJ2-1 gives the whole variable domain DTGVSQNPRHKITKRGQNVTFRCDPISEHNRLYWYRQTLGQGPEFLTYFQNEAQLEKSRLLSDRFSAERPKGSFSTLEIQRTEQGDSAMYLCASSLNGSPEQFFGPGTRLTVL.

This chain connects TRBV5-4 to TRBJ2-1; the D gene is possibly TRBD1 (6 bases). Deletions cut 3 bases from V and 8 bases from J, with 18 bases between. The CDR3 loop spans 15 amino acids. In germline, CDR1 is SGHNT, CDR2 YYREEE (reference sequence). Here the CDR3 DNA reads TGTGCCAGCAGCTGGCTGGGGGCTGGGTGGGATGAGCAGTTCTTC. It translates to CASSWLGAGWDEQFF.

The chain is built from TRBV10-2 and TRBJ1-1, with TRBD1 matching over 8 bases. The germline V gene has CDR1 WSHSY and CDR2 SAAADI. CDR3 length: 18 amino acids. The J segment lost 1 base and the V segment lost 1 base, leaving 11 bases of the junction unmatched. CDR3 loop: CASSEWFGRTGRNTEAFF. The CDR3 region has the DNA TGCGCCAGCAGTGAGTGGTTCGGGAGGACAGGGAGGAACACTGAAGCTTTCTTT.

The chain combines TRBV12-3 or TRBV12-4 with TRBJ1-2; TRBD1 might be the D (5 bases). Trimming took 7 bases from V and 7 from J, leaving 16 bases between them. CDR3 length: 13 amino acids. CDR3 amino acids: CASIAQGQGGYTF. The DNA of the CDR3 is TGTGCCAGCATCGCCCAGGGTCAAGGTGGCTACACCTTC.

This chain joins TRBV18 and TRBJ1-3; tentative D call: TRBD1 (6 bases). Trimming shortened V by 6 bases and J by 2 bases, and 17 bases separated the two germline ends. Germline V gives CDR1 KGHSH, CDR2 LQKENI. The CDR3 loop spans 16 amino acids. CDR3 sequence (DNA): TGTGCCAGCTCGACTAACGACAGGATTGCTGGAAACACCATATATTTT. It specifies CASSTNDRIAGNTIYF.

This chain joins TRBV24-1 and TRBJ2-3; D is unresolved. The CDR3 extends over 15 amino acids. Germline V lookup: CDR1 KGHDR, CDR2 SFDVKD. V gave up 2 bases and J gave up 2 bases, with 10 bases separating them. CDR3 coding DNA: TGTGCCACCAGTGATTCGAAGCGTTACACAGATACGCAGTATTTT. Translation: CATSDSKRYTDTQYF.

V usage is TRBV18 and J usage is TRBJ2-1, with a weak D call TRBD1 (5 bases). The germline V gene encodes CDR1 KGHSH and CDR2 LQKENI. V dropped 6 bases and J dropped 8 bases, with 20 bases sitting between them. The CDR3 runs to 15 residues. The DNA of the CDR3 is TGTGCCAGCTCCCAAGTCAGCGCAGGGCCGGATGAGCAGTTCTTC. It translates to CASSQVSAGPDEQFF.